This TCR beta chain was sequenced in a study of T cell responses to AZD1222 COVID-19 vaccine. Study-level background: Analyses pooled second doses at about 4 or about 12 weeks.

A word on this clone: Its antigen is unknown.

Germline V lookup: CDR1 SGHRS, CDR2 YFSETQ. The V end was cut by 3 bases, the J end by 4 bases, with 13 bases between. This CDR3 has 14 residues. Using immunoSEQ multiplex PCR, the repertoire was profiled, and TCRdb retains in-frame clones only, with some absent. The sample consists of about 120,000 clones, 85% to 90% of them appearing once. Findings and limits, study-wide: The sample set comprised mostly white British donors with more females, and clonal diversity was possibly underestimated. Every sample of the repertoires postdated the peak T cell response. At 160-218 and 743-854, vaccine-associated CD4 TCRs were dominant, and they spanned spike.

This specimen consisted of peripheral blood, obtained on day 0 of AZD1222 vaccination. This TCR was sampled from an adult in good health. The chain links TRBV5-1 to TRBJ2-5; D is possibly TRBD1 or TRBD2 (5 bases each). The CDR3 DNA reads TGCGCCAGCAGCTGGGGACCCACAAGAGAGACCCAGTACTTC. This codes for CASSWGPTRETQYF.